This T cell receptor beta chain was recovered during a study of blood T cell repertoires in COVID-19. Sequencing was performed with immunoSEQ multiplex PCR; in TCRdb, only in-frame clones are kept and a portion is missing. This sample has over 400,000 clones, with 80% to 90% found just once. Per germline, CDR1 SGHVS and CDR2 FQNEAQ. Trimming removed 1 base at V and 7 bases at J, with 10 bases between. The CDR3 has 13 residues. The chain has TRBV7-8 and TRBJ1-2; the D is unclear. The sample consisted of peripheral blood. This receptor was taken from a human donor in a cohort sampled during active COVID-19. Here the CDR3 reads CASSLDGEAGYTF. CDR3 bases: TGTGCCAGCAGCTTAGACGGGGAGGCTGGCTACACCTTC.